One and the same sample provided the 12 T cell receptor beta chains below, sequenced in a study of human T cells and chemical hapten exposure (dated by TCRdb to the early 2020s). The time point label for this specimen denotes: patch test 3, about 24 weeks after DPC sensitization. The sample's treatment or condition label, decoded: therapeutic diphenylcyclopropenone sensitization with weekly scalp DPC. The method behind the library was RACE. TCRdb names NextSeq 500 as the instrument used. TCRdb took the public reads, trimmed them with fastp at Q25, ran MiXCR for clone calling and kept in-frame beta chains. Rows with one shared CDR3 protein collapse into an entry with the most common genes and DNA. For this sample there are around 85,000 distinct CDR3 sequences; 10% to 15% appear just once. Around 5.8% of the sample is taken by the ten largest. Material: whole blood, obtained in connection with sensitization to the hapten diphenylcyclopropenone (DPC). The receptors were sampled from a woman aged 45-65 years with alopecia areata. Some clones in this sample may be carry-over from other donors' samples.

The chain employs TRBV11-2 and TRBJ2-7, with TRBD2 matching over 8 bases. V was pared by 6 bases and J by 2 bases, with 9 bases of the junction left unmatched. Germline V CDR1 and CDR2: SGHAT, FQNNGV. The CDR3 runs 15 residues. CDR3 nucleotide sequence: TGTGCCAGCAGTTCCATAGCGGGACTTACCTACGAGCAGTACTTC. Its translation is CASSSIAGLTYEQYF.

This clonotype was detected ten times or more. The chain employs TRBV2 and TRBJ1-2; a possible D gene is TRBD1 (5 bases). V lost 4 bases, J lost 4 bases, and 10 bases lay in between. The germline V gene has CDR1 SNHLY and CDR2 FYNNEI. The length of the CDR3 is 13 residues. The CDR3: CASSVDSGYGYTF. The CDR3 bases are TGTGCCAGCAGTGTTGACAGTGGCTATGGCTACACCTTC.

Only a few counts were recorded for this clonotype. The genes are TRBV12-3 or TRBV12-4 and TRBJ1-5; D remains ambiguous. This CDR3 has 14 residues. The ends were cut back, 6 bases at V and 6 bases at J, with 15 bases in the middle. This CDR3 is CASSPPGRSQPQHF. The CDR3 nucleotides read TGTGCCAGCAGCCCACCGGGAAGGAGTCAGCCCCAGCATTTT.

The rearrangement uses TRBV7-9 and TRBJ2-1, with D hard to call. Per the germline V gene, CDR1 is SEHNR and CDR2 is FQNEAQ (reference sequence). The CDR3 is 12 amino acids. Trimming left V 5 bases short and J 14 bases short, with 16 bases between. CDR3 nucleotide sequence: TGTGCCAGCAGCCCCCCGGGCTGGAATAAGTTCTTC. Translating it yields CASSPPGWNKFF. Drawing the rest from reference TRBV7-9 and TRBJ2-1, the complete variable domain is DTGVSQNPRHKITKRGQNVTFRCDPISEHNRLYWYRQTLGQGPEFLTYFQNEAQLEKSRLLSDRFSAERPKGSFSTLEIQRTEQGDSAMYLCASSPPGWNKFFGPGTRLTVL.

In this sample, this clonotype turned up a few times. The V call is TRBV14, the J call TRBJ2-2; 13 bases are a match to TRBD2. This CDR3 spans 18 amino acids. Germline values: CDR1 SGHDN, CDR2 FVKESK. Trimming cost V 3 bases and J 5 bases; bases outside gene matches: 9. The CDR3 DNA is TGTGCCAGCAGCCACGGGACTAGCGGGATTTGGCGTACCGGGGAGCTGTTTTTT. It is translated as CASSHGTSGIWRTGELFF.

This clonotype showed up just a few times. The rearrangement joins TRBV20-1 to TRBJ1-5, with D possibly TRBD1 on 5 matching bases. The CDR3 runs 13 residues. The germline gives CDR1 DFQATT, CDR2 SNEGSKA (reference sequence). V lost 3 bases, J lost 6 bases, and 12 bases lay in between. The CDR3 here is CSASMGVSQPQHF. CDR3 bases: TGCAGTGCTAGCATGGGGGTCAGTCAGCCCCAGCATTTT.

This clonotype was counted only a few times. A read error may account for a junction end that differs from germline. The chain recombines TRBV11-2 with TRBJ2-1, with D perhaps being TRBD1 or TRBD2 (6 bases each). Germline assignment: CDR1 SGHAT and CDR2 FQNNGV. The CDR3 extends over 16 amino acids. CDR3 DNA: TGTGCCAGCAGCTATATGGTGACGGGGGCCTATAATGAGCAGTTCTTC. This translates into CASSYMVTGAYNEQFF.

The chain has TRBV9 and TRBJ1-1; no clear D gene. CDR3 size: 13 residues. Trimming cost V 0 bases and J 3 bases, with 6 bases left between them. Germline V gives CDR1 SGDLS, CDR2 YYNGEE. The CDR3 reads CASSVGSDTEAFF. The CDR3 DNA reads as TGTGCCAGCAGCGTAGGGTCCGACACTGAAGCTTTCTTT.

The J gene is TRBJ1-3, the V gene TRBV20-1; D is perhaps TRBD1 (5 bases). The CDR3 has 13 amino acids. The V gene lost 5 bases and the J gene lost 4 bases, with 12 bases spanning the gap. Germline loops: CDR1 DFQATT, CDR2 SNEGSKA (reference sequence). The CDR3 reads CSAGGHGGNTIYF. CDR3 nucleotides: TGCAGTGCTGGAGGACACGGCGGAAACACCATATATTTT.

For this clonotype: A much larger clonotype is one base distant, so this may be a read error. The genes are TRBV7-6 and TRBJ1-6; D uncertain. The V and J ends lost 2 bases and 5 bases respectively, with 1 base between them. The germline V gene has CDR1 SGHVS and CDR2 FNYEAQ. This CDR3 comprises 12 residues. The CDR3 region has the DNA TGTGCCAGCAGCTTAAATAATTCACCCCTCCACTTT. Its protein is CASSLNNSPLHF.

There are many counts of this clonotype. The rearrangement joins TRBV11-2 to TRBJ2-1; 9 bases map to TRBD2. The V and J ends lost 5 bases and 8 bases, in that order; junction bases with no gene match: 7. The CDR3 consists of 14 residues. CDR1 is SGHAT and CDR2 is FQNNGV in the germline V gene. In DNA form, the CDR3 reads TGTGCCAGCAGCCGGGGACTAGCAGGCCATGAGCAGTTCTTC. This gives the protein CASSRGLAGHEQFF.

This clonotype appeared a few times. The genes are TRBV20-1 and TRBJ2-2, with TRBD2 matching 13 bases. The CDR3 length is 17 residues. V shed 3 bases, J shed 4 bases, and the junction held 8 bases outside the gene matches. Germline V CDR1 and CDR2: DFQATT, SNEGSKA (reference sequence). The CDR3 is CSAREPGLAGLTGELFF. CDR3 bases: TGCAGTGCTAGGGAACCGGGACTAGCGGGACTCACCGGGGAGCTGTTTTTT.